The clone carrying this T cell receptor (beta chain) was seen a handful of times. The CDR3 covers 15 residues. Per the germline V gene, CDR1 is SGHAT and CDR2 is FQNNGV. The V and J ends lost 4 bases and 0 bases respectively, with 7 bases between them. Profiled with immunoSEQ multiplex PCR; TCRdb holds only in-frame clones, not every one. The data hold around 100,000 clones, with approximately 84% observed a single time. These data originate in a study of blood T cell repertoires in COVID-19. For the study at large: Specimens from acute and convalescent COVID-19 originated in the United States, Italy and Spain.

The sequenced sample was peripheral blood. This TCR was sampled from a human donor in a cohort sampled during active or convalescent COVID-19. The V gene is TRBV11-2, the J gene TRBJ2-6, with D hard to call. The CDR3 loop reads CASSSHSSGANVLTF. Here the CDR3 DNA reads TGTGCCAGCAGCTCCCACAGCTCTGGGGCCAACGTCCTGACTTTC. Full variable domain (missing parts from reference TRBV11-2 and TRBJ2-6): EAGVAQSPRYKIIEKRQSVAFWCNPISGHATLYWYQQILGQGPKLLIQFQNNGVVDDSQLPKDRFSAERLKGVDSTLKIQPAKLEDSAVYLCASSSHSSGANVLTFGAGSRLTVL.